This record covers a single T cell receptor (beta chain). Its antigen specificity is not known. Base quality data are lacking; no much larger clone is found one base away. TCRbeta CDR3 regions were amplified from genomic DNA using the immunoSEQ Assay, a bias-controlled multiplex PCR. As for the original processing: The number of nucleated cells in each sample was estimated from the amplification of reference gene primers within the assay. To quantify the absolute abundance of each unique TCRbeta CDR3 rearrangement, sequence reads were collapsed and filtered. For each sample, productive Simpson clonality was calculated by taking the square root of Simpson's diversity index across productive rearrangements. TCRdb took this table from immuneACCESS and kept in-frame rearrangements with V and J called. Such tables lack part of the clones; where checked against another copy, unresolved V genes explain under half of the gap, and the rest is unexplained. The V and J calls and the clone size are those of that table, but D and trimming were determined from the DNA. The sample table shows 80,000 to 95,000 clones, and around 82% are seen once. The ten largest clones add up to 9.5% to 15% of the sample.

The data are from a study of blood T cell repertoires in COVID-19 (dated by TCRdb to 2019 to 2021). Regarding the research as a whole: Collaborator samples came from the United States, Italy and Spain and covered acute and convalescent phases of COVID-19. The prospective study material was composed of cDNA or gDNA derived from T cells, B-cell-depleted T cells, or PBMCs. The dataset comprised deeply sampled blood TCRbeta repertoires from subjects exposed to, actively infected with, or recovered from COVID-19. The repertoires were released in a freely available public database meant as a resource for research on the immune response to SARS-CoV-2. Samples were obtained from the ongoing ImmuneRACE study (first 160 participants) and from about 1,300 subjects provided by 6 global collaborators. A de-identified subject ID, COVID-19 status, age in years and sex were almost always included in the sample metadata. Where available, HLA class I and class II types were taken from metadata supplied by the sample provider and were not determined by assay-based typing. General conclusions and limits of the study: The quantity of clinical and demographic metadata differed by source and by participant and was supplied without curation.

The collaborating institutions used their own protocols to collect whole blood in K2EDTA tubes. Collaborator samples were shipped for TCRbeta analysis as frozen whole blood, isolated PBMCs, or DNA extracted from either sample type. The germline V gene provides CDR1 MNHEY and CDR2 SVGEGT. Including cysteine and phenylalanine, the CDR3 has 17 amino acids. Only the CDR3 part of the read is kept: 51 bases, read in frame from the first base. V is cut by 5 bases and J by 6 bases, and the space between the germline ends is 23 bases. The rearrangement combines TRBV6-2 or TRBV6-3 with TRBJ2-1; the best D guess is TRBD1, with 5 bases matching. This sequence originates from a human donor in a cohort sampled during active COVID-19. Sample: peripheral blood. Here the CDR3 is given as CASSTMGLRGYFNEQFF. Here is the DNA: TGTGCCAGCAGTACGATGGGTCTAAGGGGTTATTTCAATGAGCAGTTCTTC.